Below, 21 T cell receptor beta chains from the same sample are listed, as sequenced in a study of beta chain features in type 1 diabetes. cDNA synthesis used the whole RNA isolate, giving expressed TCRB sequences. The protocol was immunoSEQ multiplex PCR, while the TCRdb copy is restricted to in-frame clones and leaves out a portion. The data contain 450,000 to 550,000 clones, approximately 28% of them singletons. Sequencing was done on a sample of naive CD4+ T cells from blood. All receptors derive from a man in his late teens or twenties in good health.

The chain carries TRBV25-1 and TRBJ1-4, with D unresolved. Germline V gene lookup returns CDR1 MGHDK and CDR2 SYGVNS. CDR3 length: 14 residues. The V end was cut by 2 bases, the J end by 3 bases, with 7 bases between. This CDR3 reads CASSEPSPNEKLFF. The DNA of the CDR3 is TGTGCCAGCAGTGAACCCAGCCCTAATGAAAAACTGTTTTTT.

The chain uses TRBV11-2 and TRBJ2-3; possibly TRBD1 for D (6 bases). The germline CDR1 and CDR2 sequences are SGHAT and FQNNGV. V was pared by 3 bases and J by 0 bases, with 16 bases between. There are 17 residues in the CDR3. For the CDR3, the DNA is TGTGCCAGCAGCTTCCCCCGGGACACCTTTAGCACAGATACGCAGTATTTT. Protein product: CASSFPRDTFSTDTQYF.

In this sample, this clone turned up a few times. This chain uses TRBV29-1 with TRBJ2-7, with 7 bases matching TRBD1. The CDR3 sequence is 13 residues long. J was trimmed by 0 bases and V by 6 bases; bases with no gene match: 5. The germline CDR1 and CDR2 sequences are SQVTM and ANQGSEA. In nucleotides, the CDR3 is TGCAGCGTGTCACAGGGGTACTCCTACGAGCAGTACTTC. It specifies CSVSQGYSYEQYF.

The chain carries TRBV2 and TRBJ2-7; maybe TRBD2 (5 bases). The CDR3 totals 13 residues. V dropped 7 bases and J dropped 4 bases, with 14 bases sitting between them. Germline assignment: CDR1 SNHLY and CDR2 FYNNEI. The CDR3 nucleotides read TGTGCCAGCAAAGACTATCCAAATTACGAGCAGTACTTC. This translates into CASKDYPNYEQYF.

This clone occurred a few times. The chain is built from TRBV6-6 and TRBJ2-3; 12 bases are a match to TRBD2. Per germline, CDR1 MNHNY and CDR2 SVGAGI (reference sequence). The CDR3 is made up of 15 amino acids. After removal of 4 bases from V and 4 bases from J, the junction contained 3 bases not matched to a gene. The CDR3 protein is CASSSRLAGADTQYF. The CDR3 region has the DNA TGTGCCAGCAGTTCTCGACTAGCGGGAGCAGATACGCAGTATTTT.

This chain joins TRBV7-2 and TRBJ2-3; D might be TRBD1 (6 bases). Germline-derived CDR1 and CDR2 are SGHTA and FQGNSA. V lost 5 bases and J lost 6, with 18 bases in between. The CDR3 is made up of 15 amino acids. The CDR3 region has the DNA TGTGCCAGCAGCCCCGGGACACCAAAGCGGGATACGCAGTATTTT. This gives the protein CASSPGTPKRDTQYF.

Comment on this clone: One end of the junction does not line up with germline, which may come from a read error. The chain links TRBV30 to TRBJ2-3; TRBD1 aligns across 7 bases. Per the germline V gene, CDR1 is GTSNPN and CDR2 is SVGIG (reference sequence). The CDR3 has 15 amino acids. The CDR3 sequence: CTWSGDREATDTQYF. CDR3 in DNA: TGTACCTGGAGTGGAGACAGGGAAGCGACAGATACGCAGTATTTT.

This clone appeared a few times. The chain couples TRBV4-2 to TRBJ2-3, with 7 bases lining up with TRBD2. CDR1 LGHNA and CDR2 YNFKEQ come from the germline V gene. The CDR3 runs 15 residues. V shed 4 bases and J 3 bases; nucleotides not matched to a gene: 7. CDR3: CASSRGEGGTDTQYF. The CDR3 DNA reads TGTGCCAGCAGCCGCGGGGAGGGCGGGACAGATACGCAGTATTTT.

This chain connects TRBV4-3 to TRBJ2-3; 8 bases are a match to TRBD1. Germline CDR1 and CDR2: LGHNA and YSLEER. The CDR3 is 17 amino acids. The ends lost 0 bases at V and 2 bases at J; junction bases unmatched: 7. CDR3 residues: CASSQEFTQGATDTQYF. The DNA for the CDR3 is TGCGCCAGCAGCCAAGAATTTACGCAGGGGGCCACAGATACGCAGTATTTT.

This clone was seen a few times. This chain links TRBV9 with TRBJ2-1, with D possibly TRBD2 on 5 matching bases. Trimming took off 4 bases at V and 2 bases at J, with 13 bases between the two ends. Per the germline V gene, CDR1 is SGDLS and CDR2 is YYNGEE. This CDR3 is built from 15 residues. Written as DNA, the CDR3 is TGTGCCAGCAGCCCAGAGGGCAGCACCTACAATGAGCAGTTCTTC. It is translated as CASSPEGSTYNEQFF.

The sample holds a few counts of this clone. The same CDR3 is also encoded by other DNA sequences in this sample. This sequence joins TRBV6-5 and TRBJ2-3, with 10 bases lining up with TRBD1. The CDR3 loop spans 15 amino acids. V was pared by 5 bases and J by 1 base, with 3 bases of the junction left unmatched. In germline, CDR1 is MNHEY, CDR2 SVGAGI. CDR3 coding DNA: TGTGCCAGCAGTCGGACAGGGGGGCGCACAGATACGCAGTATTTT. Protein sequence: CASSRTGGRTDTQYF.

In this sample, this clone turned up a few times. The chain joins TRBV30 to TRBJ2-7; D tentatively fits TRBD1 or TRBD2 (6 bases each). In germline, CDR1 is GTSNPN, CDR2 SVGIG (reference sequence). Deletions cut 4 bases from V and 4 bases from J, with 14 bases between. CDR3 size: 13 residues. CDR3 nucleotide sequence: TGTGCCTGGAATTTCAGGGGAGGTTACGAGCAGTACTTC. Translation: CAWNFRGGYEQYF.

The chain carries TRBV30 and TRBJ1-4; 8 nucleotides match TRBD1. Trimming at V came to 7 bases and at J to 7 bases, leaving 5 bases not matched to a gene. The V gene's germline CDR1 is GTSNPN and CDR2 SVGIG (reference sequence). This CDR3 is 12 amino acids long. CDR3 nucleotide sequence: TGTGCCTACGGACAGGGAGCTGAAAAACTGTTTTTT. Translation gives CAYGQGAEKLFF. The full variable domain, rest sourced from reference TRBV30 and TRBJ1-4, is SQTIHQWPATLVQPVGSPLSLECTVEGTSNPNLYWYRQAAGRGLQLLFYSVGIGQISSEVPQNLSASRPQDRQFILSSKKLLLSDSGFYLCAYGQGAEKLFFGSGTQLSVL.

Only a few counts were recorded for this clone. The J gene is TRBJ1-2, the V gene TRBV20-1; D remains ambiguous. Germline V lookup: CDR1 DFQATT, CDR2 SNEGSKA (reference sequence). The CDR3 has 10 amino acids. CDR3 amino acids: CGSDLNGYTF. CDR3 nucleotide sequence: TGCGGCTCCGATTTAAATGGCTACACCTTC.

This clone came up a few times. V gene TRBV7-2 combines with J gene TRBJ2-5; no definite D call. The CDR3 totals 16 residues. Looked up from germline, CDR1 is SGHTA and CDR2 is FQGNSA. V lost 5 bases and J 5 bases, leaving 21 bases between the germline ends. DNA of the CDR3: TGTGCCAGCAGCCGAATAACCGGCGCCCAACGGGAGACCCAGTACTTC. Its protein product is CASSRITGAQRETQYF.

The rearrangement joins TRBV6-6 to TRBJ2-2, with D possibly matching TRBD2 (6 bases). CDR1 MNHNY and CDR2 SVGAGI come from the germline V gene (reference sequence). Deletions cut 5 bases from V and 6 bases from J, with 16 bases between. This CDR3 region has 15 residues. The CDR3 DNA follows: TGTGCCAGCAGTGCCCGGGACCCGGGAGCCGGGGAGCTGTTTTTT. It is translated as CASSARDPGAGELFF.

In this sample, this clone turned up a few times. The J gene is TRBJ1-1, the V gene TRBV9; perhaps TRBD1 as D (5 bases). The V and J ends lost 2 bases and 1 base respectively, with 9 bases between them. This CDR3 region has 14 residues. Germline-derived CDR1 and CDR2 are SGDLS and YYNGEE. The CDR3: CASSVSQGNTEAFF. Written as DNA, the CDR3 is TGTGCCAGCAGCGTCTCCCAGGGGAACACTGAAGCTTTCTTT.

The rearrangement links TRBV10-3 to TRBJ1-2; weak D call: TRBD1 (6 bases). V lost 2 bases and J lost 4, with 11 bases in between. Germline V gene lookup returns CDR1 ENHRY and CDR2 SYGVKD. The CDR3 has 14 residues. The CDR3 DNA is TGTGCCATCAGTGAGCCGACAGGAGGCTATGGCTACACCTTC. Translating gives CAISEPTGGYGYTF.

This clone has just a few counts. The V and J genes are TRBV10-3 and TRBJ2-7, with D uncertain. Trimming left V 0 bases short and J 10 bases short, with 10 bases between. This CDR3 contains 12 residues. Germline CDR1 and CDR2: ENHRY and SYGVKD. CDR3 nucleotide sequence: TGTGCCATCAGTGAGTCGGCAGTAAGTCAGTACTTC. Protein sequence: CAISESAVSQYF.

Of note for this clone: The same CDR3 can be traced to other DNA sequences in this sample. This chain links TRBV7-9 with TRBJ1-2; D may be TRBD1 (5 bases). Germline V CDR1 and CDR2: SEHNR, FQNEAQ (reference sequence). V gave up 4 bases and J gave up 4 bases, with 13 bases separating them. The CDR3 totals 14 residues. As DNA, the CDR3 is TGTGCCAGCAGCTCCCCGGGACGCGGCTATGGCTACACCTTC. It encodes CASSSPGRGYGYTF.

This clone has only one observation. The chain joins TRBV29-1 to TRBJ2-2; tentative D call: TRBD1 (6 bases). The germline gives CDR1 SQVTM, CDR2 ANQGSEA. The V gene lost 3 bases and the J gene lost 1 base, with 6 bases spanning the gap. The CDR3 has 13 residues. The CDR3 loop is CSVETGNTGELFF. For the CDR3, the DNA is TGCAGCGTTGAGACAGGGAACACCGGGGAGCTGTTTTTT.